What follows is one TCR beta chain and its context. Its antigen remains unidentified. This sample is part of a study of vaccination and CD4 T cells after COVID-19. Overall study: Samples taken post-COVID came a median about 98 days after diagnosis, ranging from 35 to 161. Overlapping spike peptides of SARS-CoV-2, HCoV-NL63, HCoV-OC43 and HCoV-229E were used, and cells were stimulated with them.

Researchers used the Oncomine TCR Beta short-read assay to sequence DNA from cultured CD4+ T cells. Genomic DNA was isolated from CD4+ T cells that had been cultured. Using its own MiXCR run on the PCR reads, TCRdb lists one record per CDR3 protein. The table has approximately 1,500 distinct CDR3 sequences, over 65% seen once. In germline, CDR1 is MDHEN, CDR2 SYDVKM. The germline V and J ends were trimmed by 2 bases and 13 bases, with 20 bases remaining between them. The CDR3 sequence is 14 residues long. This sample's treatment: approximately 10-day PBMC culture with coronavirus spike peptide pools or control peptides (ViraFEST assay). ViraFEST used peptide pools to expand antigen-specific T cells and subsequently sequenced their TCRs.

The origin of this receptor is a human donor who had recovered from COVID-19. The gene calls are TRBV28 and TRBJ1-1; no definite D call. This material consisted of CD4+ T cells from blood, cultured in vitro, taken after SARS-CoV-2 vaccination. DNA for the CDR3: TGTGCCAGCAGTTTAGGTTGGCTGGATGGAGGGAGTTTCTTT. It codes for CASSLGWLDGGSFF.